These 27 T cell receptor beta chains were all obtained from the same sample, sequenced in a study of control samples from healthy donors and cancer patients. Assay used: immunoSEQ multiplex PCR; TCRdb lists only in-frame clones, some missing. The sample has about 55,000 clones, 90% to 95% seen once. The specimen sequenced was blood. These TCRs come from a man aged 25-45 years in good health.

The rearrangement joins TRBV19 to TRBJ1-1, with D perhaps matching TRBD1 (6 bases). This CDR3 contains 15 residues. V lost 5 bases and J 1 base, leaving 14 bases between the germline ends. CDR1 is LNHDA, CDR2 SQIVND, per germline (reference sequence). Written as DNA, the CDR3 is TGTGCCAGTAGTGCCTACAGGGAAAAGAACACTGAAGCTTTCTTT. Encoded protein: CASSAYREKNTEAFF.

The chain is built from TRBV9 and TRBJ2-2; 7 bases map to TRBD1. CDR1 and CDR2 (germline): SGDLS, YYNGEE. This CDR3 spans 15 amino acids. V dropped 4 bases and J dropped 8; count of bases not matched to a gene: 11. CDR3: CASSPRGQVDGELFF. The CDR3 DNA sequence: TGTGCCAGCAGCCCTAGGGGGCAAGTAGATGGGGAGCTGTTTTTT.

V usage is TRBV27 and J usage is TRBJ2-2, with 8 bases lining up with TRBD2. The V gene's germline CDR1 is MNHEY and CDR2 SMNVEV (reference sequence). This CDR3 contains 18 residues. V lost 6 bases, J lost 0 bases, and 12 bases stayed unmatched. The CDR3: CASRRKIAGTTNTGELFF. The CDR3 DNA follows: TGTGCCAGCAGAAGGAAAATAGCGGGAACCACGAACACCGGGGAGCTGTTTTTT.

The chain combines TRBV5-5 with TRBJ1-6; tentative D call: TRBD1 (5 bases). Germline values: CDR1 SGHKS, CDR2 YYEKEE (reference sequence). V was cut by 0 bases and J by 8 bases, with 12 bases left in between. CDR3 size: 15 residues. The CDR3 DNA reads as TGTGCCAGCAGCTTGGGGTCGGGGGGGGATTCACCCCTCCACTTT. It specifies CASSLGSGGDSPLHF.

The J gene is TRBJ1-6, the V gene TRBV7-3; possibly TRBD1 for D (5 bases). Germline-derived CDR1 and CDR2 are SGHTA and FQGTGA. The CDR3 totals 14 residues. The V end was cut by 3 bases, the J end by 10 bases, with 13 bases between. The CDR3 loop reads CASSLRGAGSPLHF. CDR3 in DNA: TGTGCCAGCAGCTTGCGAGGGGCGGGATCACCCCTCCACTTT.

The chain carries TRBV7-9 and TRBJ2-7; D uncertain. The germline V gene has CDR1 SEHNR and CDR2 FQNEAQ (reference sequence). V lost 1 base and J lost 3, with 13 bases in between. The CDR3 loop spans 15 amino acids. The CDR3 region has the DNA TGTGCCAGCAGCTTAGTCGAGGTCAGTGACTACGAGCAGTACTTC. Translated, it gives CASSLVEVSDYEQYF.

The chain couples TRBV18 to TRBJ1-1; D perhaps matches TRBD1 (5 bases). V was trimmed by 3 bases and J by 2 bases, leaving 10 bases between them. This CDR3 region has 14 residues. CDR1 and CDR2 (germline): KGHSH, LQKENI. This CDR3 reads CASSPAGTNTEAFF. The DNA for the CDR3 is TGTGCCAGCTCACCTGCCGGGACTAACACTGAAGCTTTCTTT.

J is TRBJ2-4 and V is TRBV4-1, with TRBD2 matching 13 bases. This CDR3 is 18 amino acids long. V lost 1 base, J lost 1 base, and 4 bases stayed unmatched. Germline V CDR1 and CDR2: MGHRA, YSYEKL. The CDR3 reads CASSQGLAGGRAKNIQYF. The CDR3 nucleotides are TGCGCCAGCAGCCAAGGACTAGCGGGAGGTAGGGCCAAAAACATTCAGTACTTC.

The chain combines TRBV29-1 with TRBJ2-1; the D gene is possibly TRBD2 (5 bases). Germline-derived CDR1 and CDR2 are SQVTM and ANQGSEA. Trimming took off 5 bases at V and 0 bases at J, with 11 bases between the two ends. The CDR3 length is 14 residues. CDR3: CSVSSGSSYNEQFF. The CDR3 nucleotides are TGCAGCGTTTCCAGCGGTAGCTCCTACAATGAGCAGTTCTTC.

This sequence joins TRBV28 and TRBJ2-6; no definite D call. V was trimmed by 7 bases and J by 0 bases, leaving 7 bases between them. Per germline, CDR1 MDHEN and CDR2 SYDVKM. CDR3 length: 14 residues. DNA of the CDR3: TGTGCCAGCACCCATTTCTCTGGGGCCAACGTCCTGACTTTC. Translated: CASTHFSGANVLTF.

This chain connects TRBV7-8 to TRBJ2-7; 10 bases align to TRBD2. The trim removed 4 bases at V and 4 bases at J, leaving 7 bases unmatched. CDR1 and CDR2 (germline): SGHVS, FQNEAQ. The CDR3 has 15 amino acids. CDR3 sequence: CASSSSSGSVYEQYF. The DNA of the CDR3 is TGTGCCAGCAGCTCCTCTAGCGGGAGTGTATACGAGCAGTACTTC.

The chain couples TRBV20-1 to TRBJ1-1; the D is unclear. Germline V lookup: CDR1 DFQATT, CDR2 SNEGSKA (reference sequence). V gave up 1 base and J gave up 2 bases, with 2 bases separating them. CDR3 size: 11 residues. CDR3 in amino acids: CSARVNTEAFF. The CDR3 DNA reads TGCAGTGCTAGAGTCAACACTGAAGCTTTCTTT.

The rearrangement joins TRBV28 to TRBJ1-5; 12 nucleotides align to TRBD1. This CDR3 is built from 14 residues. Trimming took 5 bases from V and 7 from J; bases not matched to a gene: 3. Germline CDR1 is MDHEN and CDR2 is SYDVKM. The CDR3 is CASSGTGGRQPQHF. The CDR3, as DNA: TGTGCCAGCAGTGGGACAGGGGGCAGACAGCCCCAGCATTTT.

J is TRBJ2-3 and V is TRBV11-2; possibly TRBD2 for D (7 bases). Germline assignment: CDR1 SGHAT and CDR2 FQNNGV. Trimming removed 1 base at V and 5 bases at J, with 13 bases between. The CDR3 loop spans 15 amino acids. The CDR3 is CASSLVGGAGDTQYF. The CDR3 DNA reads TGTGCCAGCAGCTTAGTTGGGGGGGCCGGAGATACGCAGTATTTT. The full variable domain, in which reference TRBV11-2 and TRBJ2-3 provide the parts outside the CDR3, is EAGVAQSPRYKIIEKRQSVAFWCNPISGHATLYWYQQILGQGPKLLIQFQNNGVVDDSQLPKDRFSAERLKGVDSTLKIQPAKLEDSAVYLCASSLVGGAGDTQYFGPGTRLTVL.

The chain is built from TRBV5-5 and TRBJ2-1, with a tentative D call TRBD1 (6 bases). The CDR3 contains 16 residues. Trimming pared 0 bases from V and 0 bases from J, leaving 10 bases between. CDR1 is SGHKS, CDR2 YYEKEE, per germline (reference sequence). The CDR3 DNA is TGTGCCAGCAGCTTGGAGGGGGAGACCTCCTACAATGAGCAGTTCTTC. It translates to CASSLEGETSYNEQFF. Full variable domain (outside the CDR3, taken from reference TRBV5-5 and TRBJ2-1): DAGVTQSPTHLIKTRGQQVTLRCSPISGHKSVSWYQQVLGQGPQFIFQYYEKEERGRGNFPDRFSARQFPNYSSELNVNALLLGDSALYLCASSLEGETSYNEQFFGPGTRLTVL.

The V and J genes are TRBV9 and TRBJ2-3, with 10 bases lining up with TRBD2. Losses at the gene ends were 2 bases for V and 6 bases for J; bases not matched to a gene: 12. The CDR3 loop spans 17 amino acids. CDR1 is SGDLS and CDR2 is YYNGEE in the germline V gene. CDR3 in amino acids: CASSVLLAGALRDTQYF. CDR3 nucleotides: TGTGCCAGCAGCGTTCTCCTAGCGGGAGCCCTTAGGGATACGCAGTATTTT.

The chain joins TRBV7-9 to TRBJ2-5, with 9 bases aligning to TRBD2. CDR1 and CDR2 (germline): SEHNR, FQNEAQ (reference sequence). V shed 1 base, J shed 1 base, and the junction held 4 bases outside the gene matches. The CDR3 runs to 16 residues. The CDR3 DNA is TGTGCCAGCAGCTTAGGGGCGGGAGGGGGCCAAGAGACCCAGTACTTC. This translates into CASSLGAGGGQETQYF.

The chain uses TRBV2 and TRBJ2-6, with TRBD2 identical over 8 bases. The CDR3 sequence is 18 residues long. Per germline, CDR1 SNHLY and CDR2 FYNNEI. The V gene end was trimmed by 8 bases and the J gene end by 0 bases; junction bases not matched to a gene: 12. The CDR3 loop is CASSLGGGGTSGANVLTF. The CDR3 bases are TGTGCCAGCTCACTCGGGGGGGGCGGAACCTCTGGGGCCAACGTCCTGACTTTC.

CDR3 bases: TGTGCCAGCGGTGACGGATTTGTTGGGGCCAACGTCCTGACTTTC. Residues: CASGDGFVGANVLTF. V usage is TRBV11-2 and J usage is TRBJ2-6; D is unresolved. Germline V gene data show CDR1 as SGHAT and CDR2 as FQNNGV. V was pared by 8 bases and J by 3 bases, with 14 bases between. The CDR3 spans 15 residues.

Here the CDR3 DNA reads TGTGCCAGCAGCCCTGATCCAGGACAGGGGAATCGTAGGGTGAATGAGCAGTTCTTC. Its translation is CASSPDPGQGNRRVNEQFF. The chain is built from TRBV5-6 and TRBJ2-1, with 9 bases that match TRBD1. Germline CDR1 is SGHDT and CDR2 is YYEEEE. Trimming at V came to 4 bases and at J to 7 bases, leaving 21 bases not matched to a gene. The CDR3 has 19 amino acids.

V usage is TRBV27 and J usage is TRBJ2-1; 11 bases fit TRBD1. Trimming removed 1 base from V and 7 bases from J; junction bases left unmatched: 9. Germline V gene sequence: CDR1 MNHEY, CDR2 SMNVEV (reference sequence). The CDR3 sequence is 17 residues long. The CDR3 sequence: CASSLFTGTGGRNEQFF. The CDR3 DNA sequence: TGTGCCAGCAGTTTATTCACCGGGACAGGGGGTAGGAATGAGCAGTTCTTC.

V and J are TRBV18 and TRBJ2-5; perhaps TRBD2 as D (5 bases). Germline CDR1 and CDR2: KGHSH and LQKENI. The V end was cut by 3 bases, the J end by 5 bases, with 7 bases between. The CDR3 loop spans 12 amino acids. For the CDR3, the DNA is TGTGCCAGCTCACCCCCGGGGGAGACCCAGTACTTC. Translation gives CASSPPGETQYF.

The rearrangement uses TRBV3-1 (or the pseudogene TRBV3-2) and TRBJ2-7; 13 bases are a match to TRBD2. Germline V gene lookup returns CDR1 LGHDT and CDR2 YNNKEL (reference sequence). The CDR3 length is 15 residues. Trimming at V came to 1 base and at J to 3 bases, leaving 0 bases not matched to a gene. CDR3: CASSQGTSGSYEQYF. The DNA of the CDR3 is TGTGCCAGCAGCCAAGGGACTAGCGGGAGCTACGAGCAGTACTTC.

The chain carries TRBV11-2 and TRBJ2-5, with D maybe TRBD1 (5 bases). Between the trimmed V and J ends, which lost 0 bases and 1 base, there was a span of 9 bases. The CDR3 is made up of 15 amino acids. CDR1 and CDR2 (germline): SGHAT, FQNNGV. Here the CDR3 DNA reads TGTGCCAGCAGCTTAGATGGGGCGTTCCAAGAGACCCAGTACTTC. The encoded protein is CASSLDGAFQETQYF.

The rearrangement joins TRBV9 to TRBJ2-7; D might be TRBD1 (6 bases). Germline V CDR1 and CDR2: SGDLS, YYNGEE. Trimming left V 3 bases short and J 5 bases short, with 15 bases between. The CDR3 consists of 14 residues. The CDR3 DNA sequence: TGTGCCAGCAGCGCAAATCCCCAGGGGAACGAGCAGTACTTC. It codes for CASSANPQGNEQYF.

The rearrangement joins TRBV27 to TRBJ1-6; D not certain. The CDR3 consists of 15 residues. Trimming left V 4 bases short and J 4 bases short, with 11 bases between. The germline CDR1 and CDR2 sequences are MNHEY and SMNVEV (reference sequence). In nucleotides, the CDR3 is TGTGCCAGCAGTTCCCGGCCGGATTATAATTCACCCCTCCACTTT. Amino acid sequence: CASSSRPDYNSPLHF.

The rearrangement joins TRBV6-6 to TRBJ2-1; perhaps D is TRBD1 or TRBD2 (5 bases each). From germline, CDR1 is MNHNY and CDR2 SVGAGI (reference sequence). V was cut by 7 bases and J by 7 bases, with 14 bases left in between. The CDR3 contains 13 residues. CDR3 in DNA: TGTGCCAGCACTGGGGACCTGGGGAATGAGCAGTTCTTC. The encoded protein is CASTGDLGNEQFF.